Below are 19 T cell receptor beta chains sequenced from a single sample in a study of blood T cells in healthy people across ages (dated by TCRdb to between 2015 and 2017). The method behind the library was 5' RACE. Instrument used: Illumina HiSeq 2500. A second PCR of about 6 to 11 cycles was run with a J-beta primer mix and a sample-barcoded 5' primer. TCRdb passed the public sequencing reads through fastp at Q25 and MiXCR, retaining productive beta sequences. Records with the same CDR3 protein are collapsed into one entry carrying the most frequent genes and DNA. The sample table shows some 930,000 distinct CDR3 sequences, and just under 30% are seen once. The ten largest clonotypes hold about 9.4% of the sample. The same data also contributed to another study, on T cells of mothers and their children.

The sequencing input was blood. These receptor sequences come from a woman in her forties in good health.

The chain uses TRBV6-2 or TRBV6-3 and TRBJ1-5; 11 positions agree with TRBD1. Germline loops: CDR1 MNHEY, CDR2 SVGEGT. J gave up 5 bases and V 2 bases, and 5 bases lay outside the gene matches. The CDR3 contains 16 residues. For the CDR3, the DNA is TGTGCCAGCAGTTACGCTCCGGGACAGGGGGATCAGCCCCAGCATTTT. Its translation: CASSYAPGQGDQPQHF.

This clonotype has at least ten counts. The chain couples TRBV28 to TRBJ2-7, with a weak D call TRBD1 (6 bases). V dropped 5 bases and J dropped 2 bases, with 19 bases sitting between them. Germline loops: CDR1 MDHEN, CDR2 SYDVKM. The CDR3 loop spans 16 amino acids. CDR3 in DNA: TGTGCCAGCAGTCTTGACTCGACAGGATACACCTACGAGCAGTACTTC. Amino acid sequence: CASSLDSTGYTYEQYF.

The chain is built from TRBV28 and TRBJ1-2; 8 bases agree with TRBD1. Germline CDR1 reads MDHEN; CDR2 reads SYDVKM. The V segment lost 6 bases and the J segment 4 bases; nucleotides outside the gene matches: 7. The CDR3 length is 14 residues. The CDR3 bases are TGTGCCAGCAGGCCGACAGGGGAGATCTATGGCTACACCTTC. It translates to CASRPTGEIYGYTF.

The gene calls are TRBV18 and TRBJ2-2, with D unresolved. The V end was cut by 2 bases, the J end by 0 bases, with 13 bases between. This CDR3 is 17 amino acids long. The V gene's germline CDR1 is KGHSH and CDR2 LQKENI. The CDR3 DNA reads TGTGCCAGCTCACCAGTACGGACGAGGCCGAACACCGGGGAGCTGTTTTTT. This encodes CASSPVRTRPNTGELFF.

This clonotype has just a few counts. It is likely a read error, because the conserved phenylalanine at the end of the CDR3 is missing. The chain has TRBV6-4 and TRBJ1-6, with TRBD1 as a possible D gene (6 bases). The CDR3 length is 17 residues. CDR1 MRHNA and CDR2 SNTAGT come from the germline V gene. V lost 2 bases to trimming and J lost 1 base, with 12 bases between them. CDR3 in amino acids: CASSDQGLCSYNSPLHL. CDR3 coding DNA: TGTGCCAGCAGTGACCAGGGGTTATGTTCCTATAATTCACCCCTCCACCTT.

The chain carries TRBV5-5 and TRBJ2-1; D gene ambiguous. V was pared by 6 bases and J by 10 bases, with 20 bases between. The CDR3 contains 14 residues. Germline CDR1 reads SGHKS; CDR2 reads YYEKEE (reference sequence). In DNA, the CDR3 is TGTGCCAGCAACTTTGGGCCAGCAAATGACGAGCAGTTCTTC. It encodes CASNFGPANDEQFF.

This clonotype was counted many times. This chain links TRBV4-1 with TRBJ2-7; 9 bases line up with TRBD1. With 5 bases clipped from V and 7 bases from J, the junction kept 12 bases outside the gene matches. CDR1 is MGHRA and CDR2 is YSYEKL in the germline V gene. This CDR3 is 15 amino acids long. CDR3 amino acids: CASSFRDRDELEQYF. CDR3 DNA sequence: TGCGCCAGCAGCTTCCGGGACAGGGACGAACTGGAGCAGTACTTC.

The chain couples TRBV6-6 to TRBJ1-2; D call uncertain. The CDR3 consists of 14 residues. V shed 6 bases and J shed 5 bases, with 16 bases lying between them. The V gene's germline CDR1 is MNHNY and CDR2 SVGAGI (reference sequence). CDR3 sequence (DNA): TGTGCCAGCAGCTGGGAGAGCGGGAGTTATGGCTACACCTTC. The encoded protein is CASSWESGSYGYTF.

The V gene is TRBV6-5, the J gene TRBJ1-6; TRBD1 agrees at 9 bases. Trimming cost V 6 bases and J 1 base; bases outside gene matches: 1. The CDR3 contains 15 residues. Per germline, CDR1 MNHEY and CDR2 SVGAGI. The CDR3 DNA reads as TGTGCCAGCAGACAGGGGGCTTCCTATAATTCACCCCTCCACTTT. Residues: CASRQGASYNSPLHF.

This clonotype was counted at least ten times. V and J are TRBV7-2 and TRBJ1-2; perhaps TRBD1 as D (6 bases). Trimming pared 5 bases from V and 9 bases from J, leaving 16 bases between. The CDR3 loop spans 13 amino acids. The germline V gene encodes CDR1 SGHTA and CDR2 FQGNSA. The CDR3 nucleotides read TGTGCCAGCAGCATCGGAACGGGGGCCAGCTACACCTTC. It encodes CASSIGTGASYTF.

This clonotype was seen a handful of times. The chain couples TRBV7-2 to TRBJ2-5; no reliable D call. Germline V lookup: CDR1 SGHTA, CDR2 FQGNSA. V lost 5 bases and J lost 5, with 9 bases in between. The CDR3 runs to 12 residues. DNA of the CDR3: TGTGCCAGCAGCGCCCCTGGGGAGACCCAGTACTTC. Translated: CASSAPGETQYF.

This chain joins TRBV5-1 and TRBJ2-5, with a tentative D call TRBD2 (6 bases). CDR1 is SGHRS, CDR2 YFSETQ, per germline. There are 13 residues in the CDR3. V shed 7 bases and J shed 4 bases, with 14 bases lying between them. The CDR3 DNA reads TGCGCCAGCGGAGGGGTAAACCTAGAGACCCAGTACTTC. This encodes CASGGVNLETQYF.

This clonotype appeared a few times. The CDR3 protein is CSASSIQGNYGYTF. The CDR3 coding sequence is TGCAGTGCTAGCTCGATACAGGGGAACTATGGCTACACCTTC. V and J are TRBV20-1 and TRBJ1-2; 7 bases line up with TRBD1. The CDR3 contains 14 residues. Trimming cost V 3 bases and J 2 bases; bases outside gene matches: 6. CDR1 and CDR2 (germline): DFQATT, SNEGSKA (reference sequence).

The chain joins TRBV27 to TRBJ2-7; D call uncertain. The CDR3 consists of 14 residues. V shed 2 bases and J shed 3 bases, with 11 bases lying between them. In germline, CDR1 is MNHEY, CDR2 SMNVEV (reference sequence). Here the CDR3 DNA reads TGTGCCAGCAGTTTAGGTTTCGCGAACTACGAGCAGTACTTC. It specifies CASSLGFANYEQYF.

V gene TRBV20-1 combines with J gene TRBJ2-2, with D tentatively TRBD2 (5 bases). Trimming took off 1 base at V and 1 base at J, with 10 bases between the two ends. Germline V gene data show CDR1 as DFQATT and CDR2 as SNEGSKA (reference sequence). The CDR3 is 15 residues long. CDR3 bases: TGCAGTGCTAGAGCTCAAGCGGAGAACACCGGGGAGCTGTTTTTT. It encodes CSARAQAENTGELFF.

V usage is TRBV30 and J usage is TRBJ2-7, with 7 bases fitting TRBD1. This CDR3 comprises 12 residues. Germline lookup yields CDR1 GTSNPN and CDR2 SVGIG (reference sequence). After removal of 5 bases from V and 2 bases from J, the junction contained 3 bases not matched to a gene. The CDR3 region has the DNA TGTGCCTGGCAACAGGGGACCTACGAGCAGTACTTC. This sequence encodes CAWQQGTYEQYF.

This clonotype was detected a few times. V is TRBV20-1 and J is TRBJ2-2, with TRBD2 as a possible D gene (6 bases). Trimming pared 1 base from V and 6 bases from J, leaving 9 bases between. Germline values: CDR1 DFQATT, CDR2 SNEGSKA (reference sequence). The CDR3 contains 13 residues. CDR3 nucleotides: TGCAGTGCTAGAGCCAGGGAGGCCGGGGAGCTGTTTTTT. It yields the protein CSARAREAGELFF.

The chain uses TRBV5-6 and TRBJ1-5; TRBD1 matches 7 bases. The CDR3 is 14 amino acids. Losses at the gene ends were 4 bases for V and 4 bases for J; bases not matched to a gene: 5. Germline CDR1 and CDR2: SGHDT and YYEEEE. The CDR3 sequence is CASSRGQLNQPQHF. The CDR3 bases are TGTGCCAGCAGCCGGGGACAGTTAAATCAGCCCCAGCATTTT.

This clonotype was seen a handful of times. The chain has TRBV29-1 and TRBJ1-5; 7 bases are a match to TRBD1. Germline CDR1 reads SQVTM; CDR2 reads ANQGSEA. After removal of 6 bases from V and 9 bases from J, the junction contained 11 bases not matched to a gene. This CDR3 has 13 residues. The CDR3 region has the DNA TGCAGCGTCACGACAGGGCGGGATGGGCCCCAGCATTTT. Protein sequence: CSVTTGRDGPQHF.